This T cell receptor beta chain was identified during a study of Ad26.COV2.S vaccination and SARS-CoV-2 variants. About the research overall: Ad26.COV2.S was injected intramuscularly once or twice, 56 days apart.

Treatment here: some 19 received Ad26.COV2.S at low or high dose, single or two shots; a few received placebo; per-sample allocation not given. The samples were gathered on day 63 after the first injection of vaccine or placebo. It was Wuhan-strain SARS-CoV-2 spike that the Ad26 vaccine vector expressed. Clones were read by immunoSEQ multiplex PCR, and TCRdb kept only the in-frame ones, dropping some. The sample has about 390,000 clones, around nine tenths seen once; the top ten hold 3.5%. Germline CDR1 SNHLY, CDR2 FYNNEI. CDR3 length equals 16 residues. Trimming cost V 5 bases and J 0 bases, with 14 bases left between them. Study outcomes and limitations: People who got the vaccine had more spike-specific TCR breadth than people who got placebo.

With respect to this clone: Its antigen remains unidentified.

This material consisted of peripheral blood, taken in a trial of Ad26.COV2.S vaccine versus placebo. The chain carries TRBV2 and TRBJ2-1; a weak D match, TRBD2 (5 bases). The sequence was collected from a person aged 18-65 years who received the Ad26.COV2.S COVID-19 vaccine or a placebo. This CDR3 is CASSRLGGGSYNEQFF. The CDR3 DNA follows: TGTGCCAGCAGTCGTTTGGGCGGAGGCTCCTACAATGAGCAGTTCTTC.